Listed below are T cell receptor beta chains from one sample, sequenced in a study of blood T cell repertoires in COVID-19. TCRdb's table, derived via immunoSEQ multiplex PCR, lists solely in-frame clones and lacks some. The sample has about 200,000 clones, 90% seen once. The material sequenced was peripheral blood. These receptors were obtained from a middle-aged man with acute or convalescent COVID-19. CDR3s include the opening cysteine and the closing phenylalanine or tryptophan. Fields, in order: D gene, clone size, J gene, V gene, CDR3 length, CDR3 protein, CDR3 DNA. D genes are given only for firm matches. Clone size appears in some rows only: once, few, many, or a class for an expanded clone.

d_call: .
clone_size: .
j_call: TRBJ1-1
v_call: TRBV4-3
cdr3_length: 16
cdr3_aa: CASSHSARGSNTEAFF
cdr3_nt: TGCGCCAGCAGCCATTCGGCCCGGGGATCGAACACTGAAGCTTTCTTT

d_call: .
clone_size: .
j_call: TRBJ2-7
v_call: TRBV29-1
cdr3_length: 16
cdr3_aa: CSVEEVEGLYSYEQYF
cdr3_nt: TGCAGCGTTGAAGAGGTGGAGGGACTCTACTCCTACGAGCAGTACTTC

d_call: TRBD1
clone_size: .
j_call: TRBJ2-7
v_call: TRBV5-6
cdr3_length: 17
cdr3_aa: CASSPWWTGINSYEQYF
cdr3_nt: TGTGCCAGCAGCCCCTGGTGGACAGGGATTAACTCCTACGAGCAGTACTTC

d_call: TRBD2
clone_size: .
j_call: TRBJ2-7
v_call: TRBV9
cdr3_length: 15
cdr3_aa: CASSARTSGTYEQYF
cdr3_nt: TGTGCCAGCAGCGCAAGGACTAGCGGGACCTACGAGCAGTACTTC

d_call: .
clone_size: .
j_call: TRBJ2-3
v_call: TRBV29-1
cdr3_length: 12
cdr3_aa: CSGAEGIYTQYF
cdr3_nt: TGCAGCGGGGCGGAGGGGATATATACGCAGTATTTT

d_call: .
clone_size: .
j_call: TRBJ2-7
v_call: TRBV6-1
cdr3_length: 13
cdr3_aa: CASSEARSYEQYF
cdr3_nt: TGTGCCAGCAGTGAAGCCCGGTCCTACGAGCAGTACTTC

d_call: TRBD1
clone_size: .
j_call: TRBJ2-7
v_call: TRBV5-1
cdr3_length: 14
cdr3_aa: CASSLEGQPYEQYF
cdr3_nt: TGCGCCAGCAGCTTGGAGGGACAGCCCTACGAGCAGTACTTC

d_call: TRBD2
clone_size: once
j_call: TRBJ2-1
v_call: TRBV18
cdr3_length: 15
cdr3_aa: CASSPLTSGYNEQFF
cdr3_nt: TGTGCCAGCTCACCACTGACTAGCGGATACAATGAGCAGTTCTTC

d_call: .
clone_size: .
j_call: TRBJ2-2
v_call: TRBV6-5
cdr3_length: 11
cdr3_aa: CAAGPPGELFF
cdr3_nt: TGTGCCGCAGGCCCCCCCGGGGAGCTGTTTTTT

d_call: .
clone_size: .
j_call: TRBJ2-6
v_call: TRBV5-1
cdr3_length: 16
cdr3_aa: CASSTGQRSGANVLTF
cdr3_nt: TGCGCCAGCAGCACAGGACAGCGCTCTGGGGCCAACGTCCTGACTTTC

d_call: .
clone_size: .
j_call: TRBJ1-1
v_call: TRBV14
cdr3_length: 13
cdr3_aa: CASSLYSGTEAFF
cdr3_nt: TGTGCCAGCAGCCTCTACAGTGGGACTGAAGCTTTCTTT

d_call: TRBD1
clone_size: .
j_call: TRBJ1-1
v_call: TRBV5-4
cdr3_length: 14
cdr3_aa: CASSTGQSPTEAFF
cdr3_nt: TGTGCCAGCAGCACGGGACAGAGCCCCACTGAAGCTTTCTTT

d_call: .
clone_size: .
j_call: TRBJ1-2
v_call: TRBV28
cdr3_length: 11
cdr3_aa: CASSRGYGYTF
cdr3_nt: TGTGCCAGCAGTCGGGGATATGGCTACACCTTC

d_call: TRBD2
clone_size: .
j_call: TRBJ2-1
v_call: TRBV7-3
cdr3_length: 15
cdr3_aa: CASSPLAGVYNEQFF
cdr3_nt: TGTGCCAGCAGCCCCCTAGCGGGTGTCTACAATGAGCAGTTCTTC

d_call: .
clone_size: .
j_call: TRBJ1-2
v_call: TRBV27
cdr3_length: 14
cdr3_aa: CASSSVGGGYGYTF
cdr3_nt: TGTGCCAGCAGTTCCGTCGGCGGGGGTTATGGCTACACCTTC

d_call: .
clone_size: .
j_call: TRBJ1-1
v_call: TRBV30
cdr3_length: 14
cdr3_aa: CAWSPGGNVPEAFF
cdr3_nt: TGTGCCTGGAGTCCGGGGGGCAACGTTCCTGAAGCTTTCTTT

d_call: TRBD1
clone_size: .
j_call: TRBJ2-1
v_call: TRBV28
cdr3_length: 12
cdr3_aa: CASGQGWNEQFF
cdr3_nt: TGTGCCAGCGGACAGGGCTGGAATGAGCAGTTCTTC

d_call: .
clone_size: .
j_call: TRBJ1-5
v_call: TRBV6-2/TRBV6-3
cdr3_length: 17
cdr3_aa: CASSYLRGPYSNQPQHF
cdr3_nt: TGTGCCAGCAGTTACCTCAGGGGCCCTTATAGCAATCAGCCCCAGCATTTT

d_call: .
clone_size: once
j_call: TRBJ2-3
v_call: TRBV12-3/TRBV12-4
cdr3_length: 13
cdr3_aa: CASSLPGADTQYF
cdr3_nt: TGTGCCAGCAGTTTGCCAGGGGCAGATACGCAGTATTTT

d_call: TRBD2
clone_size: .
j_call: TRBJ2-2
v_call: TRBV19
cdr3_length: 14
cdr3_aa: CASRTSGSFGELFF
cdr3_nt: TGTGCCAGTAGGACTAGCGGGAGTTTCGGGGAGCTGTTTTTT

d_call: .
clone_size: once
j_call: TRBJ1-5
v_call: TRBV19
cdr3_length: 16
cdr3_aa: CASSITALGSNQPQHF
cdr3_nt: TGTGCCAGTAGTATTACTGCCCTCGGGAGCAATCAGCCCCAGCATTTT

d_call: .
clone_size: .
j_call: TRBJ2-1
v_call: TRBV19
cdr3_length: 16
cdr3_aa: CASSIVPGSSYNEQFF
cdr3_nt: TGTGCCAGTAGTATAGTCCCGGGGTCCTCCTACAATGAGCAGTTCTTC

d_call: .
clone_size: once
j_call: TRBJ2-1
v_call: TRBV30
cdr3_length: 15
cdr3_aa: CAWSVVSDTYNEQFF
cdr3_nt: TGTGCCTGGAGTGTTGTAAGCGATACCTACAATGAGCAGTTCTTC

d_call: .
clone_size: .
j_call: TRBJ2-5
v_call: TRBV4-2
cdr3_length: 13
cdr3_aa: CASSQPSTETQYF
cdr3_nt: TGTGCCAGCAGCCAGCCTAGTACAGAGACCCAGTACTTC

d_call: TRBD2
clone_size: .
j_call: TRBJ2-7
v_call: TRBV7-8
cdr3_length: 14
cdr3_aa: CASSLLLAGDEQYF
cdr3_nt: TGTGCCAGCAGCTTATTATTAGCGGGGGACGAGCAGTACTTC

d_call: TRBD1
clone_size: few
j_call: TRBJ2-7
v_call: TRBV18
cdr3_length: 17
cdr3_aa: CASSPQEPGQGVHEQYF
cdr3_nt: TGTGCCAGCTCACCACAGGAACCGGGACAGGGAGTCCACGAGCAGTACTTC

d_call: TRBD2
clone_size: .
j_call: TRBJ2-5
v_call: TRBV4-1
cdr3_length: 16
cdr3_aa: CASSQDFLAGGQTQYF
cdr3_nt: TGCGCCAGCAGCCAAGATTTCCTAGCGGGGGGACAGACCCAGTACTTC

d_call: .
clone_size: .
j_call: TRBJ2-7
v_call: TRBV19
cdr3_length: 13
cdr3_aa: CASSIYRDYEQYF
cdr3_nt: TGTGCCAGTAGTATTTACAGGGACTACGAGCAGTACTTC

d_call: .
clone_size: .
j_call: TRBJ1-5
v_call: TRBV19
cdr3_length: 15
cdr3_aa: CASSLENSIRQPQHF
cdr3_nt: TGTGCCAGTAGTCTCGAGAATTCAATAAGACAGCCCCAGCATTTT

d_call: .
clone_size: .
j_call: TRBJ1-5
v_call: TRBV7-2
cdr3_length: 15
cdr3_aa: CASSLWSQSNQPQHF
cdr3_nt: TGTGCCAGCAGCTTATGGAGTCAGAGCAATCAGCCCCAGCATTTT

d_call: .
clone_size: once
j_call: TRBJ2-7
v_call: TRBV11-2
cdr3_length: 14
cdr3_aa: CASRSLGRAYEQYF
cdr3_nt: TGTGCCAGCAGATCCCTGGGCAGGGCCTACGAGCAGTACTTC

d_call: .
clone_size: .
j_call: TRBJ2-2
v_call: TRBV6-1
cdr3_length: 16
cdr3_aa: CASSDRGLMNTGELFF
cdr3_nt: TGTGCCAGCAGTGACAGGGGTTTAATGAACACCGGGGAGCTGTTTTTT

d_call: .
clone_size: .
j_call: TRBJ2-1
v_call: TRBV7-2
cdr3_length: 17
cdr3_aa: CASSSRRGQSYNNEQFF
cdr3_nt: TGTGCCAGCAGCTCCCGGAGAGGACAGTCCTACAACAATGAGCAGTTCTTC

d_call: .
clone_size: .
j_call: TRBJ1-6
v_call: TRBV11-2
cdr3_length: 17
cdr3_aa: CASSLRSWGHNNSPLHF
cdr3_nt: TGTGCCAGCAGCTTGCGGTCCTGGGGCCATAATAATTCACCCCTCCACTTT

d_call: .
clone_size: .
j_call: TRBJ1-2
v_call: TRBV6-6
cdr3_length: 13
cdr3_aa: CASSRGGGGGYTF
cdr3_nt: TGTGCCAGCAGCCGGGGCGGGGGAGGTGGCTACACCTTC

d_call: TRBD2
clone_size: .
j_call: TRBJ2-3
v_call: TRBV5-1
cdr3_length: 15
cdr3_aa: CASSPQRGITDTQYF
cdr3_nt: TGCGCCAGCAGCCCCCAGCGGGGGATCACAGATACGCAGTATTTT

d_call: .
clone_size: .
j_call: TRBJ1-4
v_call: TRBV28
cdr3_length: 15
cdr3_aa: CASRLSLWANEKLFF
cdr3_nt: TGTGCCAGCAGACTAAGCCTCTGGGCTAATGAAAAACTGTTTTTT

d_call: TRBD1
clone_size: few
j_call: TRBJ2-5
v_call: TRBV9
cdr3_length: 14
cdr3_aa: CASSDNRGHETQYF
cdr3_nt: TGTGCCAGCAGCGACAACAGGGGGCATGAGACCCAGTACTTC

d_call: .
clone_size: .
j_call: TRBJ2-3
v_call: TRBV4-3
cdr3_length: 16
cdr3_aa: CASSQEVWGGTDTQYF
cdr3_nt: TGCGCCAGCAGCCAAGAAGTCTGGGGGGGCACAGATACGCAGTATTTT

d_call: TRBD1
clone_size: .
j_call: TRBJ2-7
v_call: TRBV19
cdr3_length: 15
cdr3_aa: CASTPGTGGGYEQYF
cdr3_nt: TGTGCCAGTACGCCCGGGACAGGGGGCGGATACGAGCAGTACTTC

d_call: TRBD1
clone_size: .
j_call: TRBJ2-7
v_call: TRBV6-6
cdr3_length: 15
cdr3_aa: CASSYSTGGKDEQYF
cdr3_nt: TGTGCCAGCAGTTACTCGACAGGGGGTAAGGACGAGCAGTACTTC

d_call: .
clone_size: .
j_call: TRBJ2-2
v_call: TRBV9
cdr3_length: 13
cdr3_aa: CASSARGTGELFF
cdr3_nt: TGTGCCAGCAGCGCCCGCGGGACGGGGGAGCTGTTTTTT

d_call: .
clone_size: once
j_call: TRBJ1-6
v_call: TRBV11-2
cdr3_length: 16
cdr3_aa: CASSLGMINTGSPLHF
cdr3_nt: TGTGCCAGCAGCTTAGGGATGATTAATACAGGTTCACCCCTCCACTTT

d_call: .
clone_size: .
j_call: TRBJ2-5
v_call: TRBV11-1
cdr3_length: 14
cdr3_aa: CASSFRRKQETQYF
cdr3_nt: TGTGCCAGCAGCTTTCGGAGGAAACAAGAGACCCAGTACTTC

d_call: TRBD1
clone_size: .
j_call: TRBJ2-3
v_call: TRBV6-6
cdr3_length: 15
cdr3_aa: CASSYSDRGTDTQYF
cdr3_nt: TGTGCCAGCAGTTACTCGGACAGGGGGACAGATACGCAGTATTTT

d_call: .
clone_size: .
j_call: TRBJ2-2
v_call: TRBV7-7
cdr3_length: 20
cdr3_aa: CASSLAPAAPGEGLPGELFF
cdr3_nt: TGTGCTAGCAGCTTAGCCCCCGCAGCACCCGGGGAAGGGTTACCCGGGGAGCTGTTTTTT

d_call: .
clone_size: .
j_call: TRBJ2-7
v_call: TRBV18
cdr3_length: 19
cdr3_aa: CASSPEGVFGGRTSYEQYF
cdr3_nt: TGTGCCAGCTCACCGGAGGGGGTGTTCGGAGGGAGGACTAGCTACGAGCAGTACTTC

d_call: TRBD1
clone_size: .
j_call: TRBJ1-5
v_call: TRBV6-5
cdr3_length: 15
cdr3_aa: CASRPDREVDQPQHF
cdr3_nt: TGTGCCAGCAGACCGGACAGGGAGGTCGATCAGCCCCAGCATTTT

d_call: .
clone_size: .
j_call: TRBJ1-1
v_call: TRBV11-2
cdr3_length: 12
cdr3_aa: CASSSSDRNAFF
cdr3_nt: TGTGCCAGCAGCAGCTCGGACAGAAACGCTTTCTTT

d_call: .
clone_size: .
j_call: TRBJ1-1
v_call: TRBV28
cdr3_length: 13
cdr3_aa: CASSWGGNTEAFF
cdr3_nt: TGTGCCAGCAGTTGGGGGGGGAACACTGAAGCTTTCTTT

d_call: .
clone_size: .
j_call: TRBJ1-3
v_call: TRBV19
cdr3_length: 14
cdr3_aa: CASSTGDSGNTIYF
cdr3_nt: TGTGCCAGTTCCACAGGAGACTCTGGAAACACCATATATTTT

d_call: TRBD1
clone_size: .
j_call: TRBJ1-2
v_call: TRBV29-1
cdr3_length: 14
cdr3_aa: CSVDRTGRHYGYTF
cdr3_nt: TGCAGCGTTGATCGGACAGGGAGACACTATGGCTACACCTTC

d_call: TRBD1
clone_size: .
j_call: TRBJ1-3
v_call: TRBV28
cdr3_length: 16
cdr3_aa: CASSAPAQGAGNTIYF
cdr3_nt: TGTGCCAGCAGCGCCCCGGCGCAGGGGGCTGGAAACACCATATATTTT

d_call: .
clone_size: .
j_call: TRBJ2-2
v_call: TRBV30
cdr3_length: 14
cdr3_aa: CAWSPGLNTGELFF
cdr3_nt: TGTGCCTGGAGTCCGGGACTTAACACCGGGGAGCTGTTTTTT